Each of the 28 T cell receptor beta chains below was sequenced from the same sample in a study of T cell responses to AZD1222 COVID-19 vaccine. The assay was immunoSEQ multiplex PCR, and TCRdb's table has in-frame clones only and misses some. The top ten hold roughly 5% of the sample, which has around 80,000 clones, 90% to 95% seen once. The sequences come from peripheral blood, collected on day 0 of AZD1222 vaccination. These receptor sequences come from an adult in good health.

The V gene is TRBV7-2, the J gene TRBJ1-5, with TRBD1 identical over 8 bases. The junction had 4 bases not matched to a gene; V was cut back by 0 bases and J by 12 bases. The CDR3 consists of 13 residues. Germline lookup yields CDR1 SGHTA and CDR2 FQGNSA. CDR3 DNA sequence: TGTGCCAGCAGCTTAGCTATCAGGGGGCGCCAGCATTTT. It specifies CASSLAIRGRQHF.

This clone was counted between two and nine times. The chain links TRBV9 to TRBJ1-2; TRBD1 aligns across 7 bases. Germline loops: CDR1 SGDLS, CDR2 YYNGEE. The CDR3 loop spans 19 amino acids. The trim removed 0 bases at V and 4 bases at J, leaving 18 bases unmatched. In DNA, the CDR3 is TGTGCCAGCAGCGTAGAAAGAGGGAGACAGGGCGTACGGGGCTATGGCTACACCTTC. Protein: CASSVERGRQGVRGYGYTF. The full variable domain, its missing parts supplied by reference TRBV9 and TRBJ1-2, is DSGVTQTPKHLITATGQRVTLRCSPRSGDLSVYWYQQSLDQGLQFLIQYYNGEERAKGNILERFSAQQFPDLHSELNLSSLELGDSALYFCASSVERGRQGVRGYGYTFGSGTRLTVV.

This clone was seen just once. The V gene is TRBV6-6, the J gene TRBJ2-3, with D hard to call. Germline CDR1 is MNHNY and CDR2 is SVGAGI (reference sequence). Trimming removed 6 bases at V and 1 base at J, with 14 bases between. The CDR3 sequence is 15 residues long. The CDR3 DNA sequence: TGTGCCAGCAGCCCTGTGGTCGGCGGCACAGATACGCAGTATTTT. Its translation is CASSPVVGGTDTQYF.

The chain joins TRBV11-3 to TRBJ1-5, with 8 bases fitting TRBD1. The CDR3 runs to 15 residues. The V and J ends lost 5 bases and 5 bases, in that order; junction bases with no gene match: 8. Germline V gene sequence: CDR1 SGHNT, CDR2 YENEEA. CDR3 residues: CASSGRTGRYQPQHF. The CDR3 nucleotides are TGTGCCAGCAGCGGGCGGACAGGGCGGTATCAGCCCCAGCATTTT.

The chain has TRBV6-5 and TRBJ2-7; tentatively, D is TRBD1 (5 bases). V was cut by 5 bases and J by 2 bases, with 10 bases left in between. CDR3 length equals 13 residues. The germline V gene encodes CDR1 MNHEY and CDR2 SVGAGI. The DNA of the CDR3 is TGTGCCAGCAGTCCCAGGGTGCCCTACGAGCAGTACTTC. Protein: CASSPRVPYEQYF.

This clone was seen a few times. The rearrangement uses TRBV7-2 and TRBJ1-2; no definite D call. The CDR3 totals 13 residues. Per germline, CDR1 SGHTA and CDR2 FQGNSA. Trimming took 7 bases from V and 3 from J, leaving 12 bases between them. This CDR3 is CASTHIGDYGYTF. As DNA, the CDR3 is TGTGCCAGCACCCATATAGGCGACTATGGCTACACCTTC.

V gene TRBV9 combines with J gene TRBJ2-7; D is ambiguous. Trimming left V 5 bases short and J 1 base short, with 1 base between. CDR3 length equals 10 residues. Germline CDR1 SGDLS, CDR2 YYNGEE. The CDR3 nucleotides read TGTGCCAGCAGTTCCTACGAGCAGTACTTC. Translation: CASSSYEQYF.

The chain links TRBV10-1 to TRBJ2-2; D gene uncertain. Looked up from germline, CDR1 is WNHNN and CDR2 is SYGVQD (reference sequence). V shed 4 bases and J shed 2 bases, with 8 bases lying between them. The CDR3 loop spans 14 amino acids. Here the CDR3 DNA reads TGCGCCAGCAGTGTTACAGCTAACACCGGGGAGCTGTTTTTT. This gives the protein CASSVTANTGELFF.

This rearrangement joins TRBV19 to TRBJ1-1; 12 bases are shared with TRBD1. The CDR3 runs 14 residues. V shed 7 bases and J 10 bases; nucleotides not matched to a gene: 10. Germline V gene sequence: CDR1 LNHDA, CDR2 SQIVND (reference sequence). The CDR3 region is CASNPGQGALVAFF. The DNA for the CDR3 is TGTGCCAGTAACCCGGGACAGGGGGCACTGGTAGCTTTCTTT.

J is TRBJ2-5 and V is TRBV3-1 (or the pseudogene TRBV3-2); D not certain. This CDR3 spans 15 amino acids. Germline V gives CDR1 LGHDT, CDR2 YNNKEL (reference sequence). Trimming shortened V by 2 bases and J by 3 bases, and 13 bases separated the two germline ends. The CDR3 bases are TGTGCCAGCAGCCAATTTAAACAGCGAGAAGAGACCCAGTACTTC. Its translation: CASSQFKQREETQYF.

The chain combines TRBV6-2 or TRBV6-3 with TRBJ1-5, with D possibly matching TRBD1 (5 bases). Trimming stripped 3 bases from V and 0 bases from J, with 15 bases between. Per the germline V gene, CDR1 is MNHEY and CDR2 is SVGEGT. The CDR3 contains 17 residues. The CDR3 loop is CASSYRDLQNSNQPQHF. The CDR3 coding sequence is TGTGCCAGCAGTTATCGGGACCTACAAAATAGCAATCAGCCCCAGCATTTT.

The J gene is TRBJ2-7, the V gene TRBV10-3; possibly TRBD2 for D (6 bases). CDR1 is ENHRY, CDR2 SYGVKD, per germline. Between the trimmed V and J ends, which lost 1 base and 5 bases, there was a span of 9 bases. This CDR3 has 13 residues. The CDR3 DNA is TGTGCCATCAGTGAGTATGGCGGGAACGAGCAGTACTTC. Amino acid sequence: CAISEYGGNEQYF.

V usage is TRBV18 and J usage is TRBJ2-7, with no clear D. Germline-derived CDR1 and CDR2 are KGHSH and LQKENI. The V end was cut by 3 bases, the J end by 4 bases, with 7 bases between. The CDR3 loop spans 12 amino acids. This CDR3 is CASSPGGYEQYF. The CDR3 DNA follows: TGTGCCAGCTCACCGGGTGGATACGAGCAGTACTTC.

The chain carries TRBV10-1 and TRBJ1-5, with D tentatively TRBD1 (6 bases). V was shortened by 7 bases and J by 4 bases, with 17 bases between the two germline ends. This CDR3 spans 15 amino acids. Germline V gene data show CDR1 as WNHNN and CDR2 as SYGVQD (reference sequence). The CDR3 DNA sequence: TGCGCCAGCACCTTACTACGGGGGCGGAATCAGCCCCAGCATTTT. Translation: CASTLLRGRNQPQHF.

The V and J genes are TRBV7-8 and TRBJ2-1; TRBD1 matches 10 bases. Trimming at V came to 5 bases and at J to 3 bases, leaving 4 bases not matched to a gene. The V gene's germline CDR1 is SGHVS and CDR2 FQNEAQ. The CDR3 loop spans 15 amino acids. The CDR3 spells CASSRQGAGYNEQFF. The CDR3 DNA reads TGTGCCAGCAGCCGACAGGGGGCCGGCTACAATGAGCAGTTCTTC. The variable domain in full, completed from reference TRBV7-8 and TRBJ2-1, reads GAGVSQSPRYKVAKRGQDVALRCDPISGHVSLFWYQQALGQGPEFLTYFQNEAQLDKSGLPSDRFFAERPEGSVSTLKIQRTQQEDSAVYLCASSRQGAGYNEQFFGPGTRLTVL.

The rearrangement joins TRBV5-1 to TRBJ2-2, with TRBD1 matching over 8 bases. CDR3 length: 15 residues. The ends lost 4 bases at V and 5 bases at J; junction bases unmatched: 7. Germline V gives CDR1 SGHRS, CDR2 YFSETQ. CDR3: CASSQDRAGTGELFF. The CDR3 DNA reads as TGCGCCAGCAGCCAGGACAGGGCGGGGACCGGGGAGCTGTTTTTT.

The J gene is TRBJ2-5, the V gene TRBV28; TRBD2 is a possible D gene (7 bases). Germline assignment: CDR1 MDHEN and CDR2 SYDVKM. The CDR3 runs 14 residues. V was clipped by 8 bases and J by 5 bases, with 18 bases between them. The CDR3 bases are TGTGCCAGCGATGGAGGGGGGGCATTGGAGACCCAGTACTTC. It encodes CASDGGGALETQYF. The whole variable domain, remainder taken from reference TRBV28 and TRBJ2-5, is DVKVTQSSRYLVKRTGEKVFLECVQDMDHENMFWYRQDPGLGLRLIYFSYDVKMKEKGDIPEGYSVSREKKERFSLILESASTNQTSMYLCASDGGGALETQYFGPGTRLLVL.

CDR3 in amino acids: CASSYSPTGNDGELFF. Here the CDR3 DNA reads TGTGCCAGCAGTTACTCCCCAACAGGGAATGACGGGGAGCTGTTTTTT. This chain links TRBV6-5 with TRBJ2-2, with a weak D call TRBD1 (6 bases). V dropped 0 bases and J dropped 7 bases, with 15 bases sitting between them. Germline CDR1 is MNHEY and CDR2 is SVGAGI. This CDR3 is 16 amino acids long.

V gene TRBV5-1 combines with J gene TRBJ2-4, with D possibly TRBD2 on 5 matching bases. The CDR3 loop spans 14 amino acids. Germline V CDR1 and CDR2: SGHRS, YFSETQ. Trimming cost V 2 bases and J 9 bases, with 15 bases left between them. The CDR3 nucleotides are TGCGCCAGCAGCTTTAAGAGCGAGGGAAGCATTCAGTACTTC. It translates to CASSFKSEGSIQYF.

CDR3 DNA sequence: TGTGCCAGCAGCTTAGAAGTGGCGAGACTGAACACTGAAGCTTTCTTT. This encodes CASSLEVARLNTEAFF. V and J are TRBV7-6 and TRBJ1-1; D is unresolved. V lost 1 base to trimming and J lost 0 bases, with 12 bases between them. The CDR3 runs 16 residues. CDR1 and CDR2 (germline): SGHVS, FNYEAQ. The full variable domain, its missing parts supplied by reference TRBV7-6 and TRBJ1-1, is GAGVSQSPRYKVTKRGQDVALRCDPISGHVSLYWYRQALGQGPEFLTYFNYEAQQDKSGLPNDRFSAERPEGSISTLTIQRTEQRDSAMYRCASSLEVARLNTEAFFGQGTRLTVV.

The CDR3 DNA sequence: TGTGCCAGCAGCCAAAGAGGGACAGATACGCAGTATTTT. Translated: CASSQRGTDTQYF. The chain has TRBV3-1 (or the pseudogene TRBV3-2) and TRBJ2-3; the D gene is possibly TRBD2 (5 bases). Germline loops: CDR1 LGHDT, CDR2 YNNKEL (reference sequence). The CDR3 has 13 amino acids. The germline V and J ends were trimmed by 2 bases and 3 bases, with 6 bases remaining between them.

V gene TRBV7-2 combines with J gene TRBJ1-2; D may be TRBD1 (5 bases). Germline V gene lookup returns CDR1 SGHTA and CDR2 FQGNSA. Trimming stripped 1 base from V and 7 bases from J, with 13 bases between. CDR3 length equals 14 residues. CDR3 amino acids: CASSLVGSGSGYTF. CDR3 in DNA: TGTGCCAGCAGCTTAGTCGGTTCAGGGAGTGGCTACACCTTC.

This clone was found once. The genes are TRBV15 and TRBJ1-2, with D unclear. In germline, CDR1 is LNHNV, CDR2 YYDKDF (reference sequence). The CDR3 covers 14 residues. V dropped 1 base and J dropped 4 bases, with 10 bases sitting between them. The CDR3 DNA sequence: TGTGCCACCAGCAGAGTTCGGCTCCCCTATGGCTACACCTTC. This sequence encodes CATSRVRLPYGYTF.

The CDR3 DNA sequence: TGTGCCAGCAGTTTGCAGACAAATCAGCCCCAGCATTTT. It is translated as CASSLQTNQPQHF. The rearrangement links TRBV12-3 or TRBV12-4 to TRBJ1-5; unclear D gene. This CDR3 has 13 amino acids. The V end lost 3 bases, the J end lost 4 bases, and 7 bases lay between the germline ends.

The chain has TRBV5-1 and TRBJ2-7; perhaps TRBD1 as D (6 bases). The germline gives CDR1 SGHRS, CDR2 YFSETQ. V lost 0 bases and J 5 bases, leaving 12 bases between the germline ends. This CDR3 region has 14 residues. The CDR3 spells CASSLDRVFNEQYF. The CDR3 nucleotides are TGCGCCAGCAGCTTGGACAGGGTTTTTAACGAGCAGTACTTC.

The rearrangement uses TRBV19 and TRBJ1-6, with D possibly TRBD1 on 5 matching bases. V gave up 5 bases and J gave up 0 bases, with 14 bases separating them. CDR3 length equals 17 residues. Germline V gene lookup returns CDR1 LNHDA and CDR2 SQIVND (reference sequence). Here the CDR3 DNA reads TGTGCCAGTAGTCGAGACAGCCTGAGCTCCTATAATTCACCCCTCCACTTT. Its protein is CASSRDSLSSYNSPLHF.

The CDR3 loop reads CASSPPGGRAYGYTF. The CDR3 DNA reads as TGTGCCAGCTCACCACCAGGAGGGAGAGCCTATGGCTACACCTTC. This rearrangement joins TRBV18 to TRBJ1-2; D uncertain. Germline values: CDR1 KGHSH, CDR2 LQKENI. The CDR3 length is 15 residues. V lost 0 bases, J lost 4 bases, and 12 bases lay in between.

This chain connects TRBV7-8 to TRBJ2-1; D unclear. The CDR3 extends over 14 amino acids. Deletions cut 6 bases from V and 1 base from J, with 10 bases between. Germline V gene lookup returns CDR1 SGHVS and CDR2 FQNEAQ. The CDR3 sequence is CASSPLGSYNEQFF. CDR3 coding DNA: TGTGCCAGCAGTCCGCTAGGGTCCTACAATGAGCAGTTCTTC. Combining the CDR3 with reference TRBV7-8 and TRBJ2-1 gives the whole variable domain GAGVSQSPRYKVAKRGQDVALRCDPISGHVSLFWYQQALGQGPEFLTYFQNEAQLDKSGLPSDRFFAERPEGSVSTLKIQRTQQEDSAVYLCASSPLGSYNEQFFGPGTRLTVL.